This TCR beta chain was identified during a study of immune heterogeneity within non-small cell lung tumors. As for the study in general: Several squamous cell carcinomas, approximately 11 non-squamous carcinomas and 1 not otherwise specified made up the tumors. Study-level points and caveats: Within each patient, tumor sites shared identical dominant CDR3 beta clonotypes and also held site-unique high-frequency clones. Local T-cell repertoire clonality was correlated with local tumor mutational burden, and the correlation was positive. It was moderate in strength but statistically significant (R about 0.35).

For each sample, template was around 650 ng of bulk tumor genomic DNA. Several far-apart biopsies were taken per primary tumor during surgery. Their non-small cell lung cancer was newly diagnosed and untreated, and the patients underwent curative surgery. A word on this clonotype: Its cognate antigen is unknown.

Multiplex PCR amplified TCR beta CDR3 with 32 V and 13 J primers. From the multiplex PCR reads, TCRdb called clonotypes with MiXCR, one entry per CDR3 protein. The sample holds approximately 21,000 distinct CDR3 sequences; 28% are singletons and the top ten take roughly 4.5%. Trimming shortened V by 1 base and J by 5 bases, and 11 bases separated the two germline ends. Germline V CDR1 and CDR2: SGHAT, FQNNGV. CDR3 length equals 15 residues. Sequences were obtained from lung tumor tissue. The chain couples TRBV11-2 to TRBJ2-2, with TRBD2 as a possible D gene (6 bases). The receptor was derived from a man aged 40-55 years with non-small cell lung cancer. The CDR3 region has the DNA TGTGCCAGCAGCTTAGGTGGAGGGGCAACCGGGGAGCTGTTTTTT. Translation: CASSLGGGATGELFF.